Listed below are T cell receptor beta chains from one sample, sequenced in a study of memory B cells and T cells in multiple sclerosis. Their specific antigens are unknown. TCRdb's copy holds only in-frame clones and misses some; the assay was immunoSEQ multiplex PCR. The sample contains roughly 12,000 clones, about 83% of which appear only once. The sample comprised PBMCs from blood kept in culture. Source of these receptors: a human donor with multiple sclerosis. Each CDR3 is given with its conserved first and last residue. D genes are given only for firm matches. Not all rows give a size; the values are once, few, many and, for expanded clones, a class.

d_gene	v_gene	j_gene	abundance	CDR3nt	CDR3aa
.	TRBV11-2	TRBJ2-7	.	TGTGCCAGCAGCTTATCCGGGACGGGACTGTACGAGCAGTACTTC	CASSLSGTGLYEQYF
TRBD2	TRBV27	TRBJ2-7	.	TGTGCCAGCAGCCACCGTGCGTTCGGGACTAGGCCTTCCTACGAGCAGTACTTC	CASSHRAFGTRPSYEQYF
.	TRBV7-3	TRBJ1-2	.	TGTGCCAGCAGCTTAACCACCCTTGGCTATGGCTACACCTTC	CASSLTTLGYGYTF
TRBD2	TRBV7-9	TRBJ2-2	.	TGTGCCAGCAGCCTAGCAGCGGGGGGAAGGACCGGGGAGCTGTTTTTT	CASSLAAGGRTGELFF
TRBD2	TRBV23-1	TRBJ2-1	.	TGCGCCAGCAGTCAATATGTGACTAGCGGGGTATATGAGCAGTTCTTC	CASSQYVTSGVYEQFF
.	TRBV7-9	TRBJ1-2	.	TGTGCCAGCAGCTTAGACAGGACGGGGTATGGCTACACCTTC	CASSLDRTGYGYTF
TRBD1	TRBV5-1	TRBJ2-5	.	TGCGCCAGCAGCTTGCGGACAGGGTACGTGACCCAGTACTTC	CASSLRTGYVTQYF
TRBD1	TRBV7-9	TRBJ1-3	.	TGTGCCAGCAGCTCAGGACAGGGTCTCTCTGGAAACACCATATATTTT	CASSSGQGLSGNTIYF
.	TRBV29-1	TRBJ1-2	.	TGCAGCGTTGAACCCACCTTTAAGGGCTATGGCTACACCTTC	CSVEPTFKGYGYTF
TRBD2	TRBV25-1	TRBJ2-1	.	TGTGCCAGCAGTGCTGTTAGCGGGATGGACAATGAGCAGTTCTTC	CASSAVSGMDNEQFF
.	TRBV30	TRBJ1-4	.	TGTGCCTGGAGTGGGTACGCGACTAATGAAAAACTGTTTTTT	CAWSGYATNEKLFF
.	TRBV7-9	TRBJ1-1	.	TGTGCCAGCGGGTTAGGGAAGACTGAAGCTTTCTTT	CASGLGKTEAFF
.	TRBV28	TRBJ2-6	few	TGTGCCAGCAGTTTATGGCGAGGGGCTGGGGCCAACGTCCTGACTTTC	CASSLWRGAGANVLTF
.	TRBV4-1	TRBJ2-3	.	TGCGCCAGCAGCCAAGACAGGGAGGGCACAGATACGCAGTATTTT	CASSQDREGTDTQYF
TRBD1	TRBV2	TRBJ1-6	.	TGTGCCAGCAGTTTCCGGGACAGGGGACCTTCACCCCTCCACTTT	CASSFRDRGPSPLHF
.	TRBV6-5	TRBJ1-1	.	TGTGCCAGCAGTTACTCCTGGGAAGCGAACACTGAAGCTTTCTTT	CASSYSWEANTEAFF
.	TRBV19	TRBJ1-5	.	TGTGCCAGTAGTAGAGTTGAGCAGGCCAATAGCAATCAGCCCCAGCATTTT	CASSRVEQANSNQPQHF
TRBD1	TRBV29-1	TRBJ1-1	once	TGCAGCGTGACGGACAGGGGGCGCGGCACTGAAGCTTTCTTT	CSVTDRGRGTEAFF
.	TRBV29-1	TRBJ2-5	.	TGCAGCGTTGATTATCTAGCGTTGGAGACCCAGTACTTC	CSVDYLALETQYF
.	TRBV27	TRBJ2-1	.	TGTGCCAGCAGTCCGAGCGACAATGAGCAGTTCTTC	CASSPSDNEQFF
.	TRBV18	TRBJ1-1	.	TGTGCCAGCTCGATCGTGGGGAACACTGAAGCTTTCTTT	CASSIVGNTEAFF
TRBD2	TRBV7-8	TRBJ2-3	.	TGTGCCAGCAGCTTAGGGGCGGGAGTGACGGATACGCAGTATTTT	CASSLGAGVTDTQYF
.	TRBV19	TRBJ1-4	.	TGTGCCAGTAGTCCATCACAGGGTTGGGTTGAAAAACTGTTTTTT	CASSPSQGWVEKLFF
TRBD1	TRBV18	TRBJ2-3	.	TGTGCCAGCTCACCACTTAGGACAGGGAGGACAGATACGCAGTATTTT	CASSPLRTGRTDTQYF
.	TRBV30	TRBJ1-1	.	TGTGCCTGGGGAGACAGCCCGAACACTGAAGCTTTCTTT	CAWGDSPNTEAFF
.	TRBV5-5	TRBJ2-7	.	TGTGCCAGCAGCCACCATCCTTACGAGCAGTACTTC	CASSHHPYEQYF
.	TRBV4-1	TRBJ2-2	.	TGCGCCAGCAGCCAAGTCCGGACGGGCCCGAACACCGGGGAGCTGTTTTTT	CASSQVRTGPNTGELFF
.	TRBV5-1	TRBJ2-5	.	TGCGCCAGCAGCTTGTCCGGACGGAGAGAAGAGACCCAGTACTTC	CASSLSGRREETQYF
TRBD1	TRBV10-3	TRBJ1-6	.	TGTGCCATCAGTGAGTCGGTTACAGGGGTACCTAATTCACCCCTCCACTTT	CAISESVTGVPNSPLHF
TRBD1	TRBV28	TRBJ2-1	.	TGTGCCAGCAGTTTACCATCCGGACAGGGTGGGAATGAGCAGTTCTTC	CASSLPSGQGGNEQFF
TRBD1	TRBV15	TRBJ1-1	once	TGTGCCACCAGCAAAGCAGGGGGCGGGGAAGCTTTCTTT	CATSKAGGGEAFF
TRBD1	TRBV7-2	TRBJ1-6	.	TGTGCCAGCAGCTGGGACAGCTATAATTCACCCCTCCACTTT	CASSWDSYNSPLHF
.	TRBV4-1	TRBJ2-7	once	TGCGCCAGCAGCCCCACGAGTCGCACTAGCCTTGGGGAGCAGTACTTC	CASSPTSRTSLGEQYF
TRBD1	TRBV10-3	TRBJ1-2	.	TGTGCCATCAGTGAGGAGGACAGGATGGACTATGGCTACACCTTC	CAISEEDRMDYGYTF
TRBD1	TRBV7-9	TRBJ1-4	few	TGTGCCAGCAGCCCACCTCTTACAGGGGAGGAAAAACTGTTTTTT	CASSPPLTGEEKLFF
TRBD1	TRBV18	TRBJ2-7	few	TGTGCCAGCTCACCTACTGGGACAGGGCAGTATGGCAACGAGCAGTACTTC	CASSPTGTGQYGNEQYF
TRBD2	TRBV7-8	TRBJ2-3	.	TGTGCCAGCAGCTTCGGGACTAGCGGGAGTGCTAGCACAGATACGCAGTATTTT	CASSFGTSGSASTDTQYF
TRBD1	TRBV2	TRBJ2-7	once	TGTGCCAGCAGTGCGGCCGGGACAGGGGGTATAAACGAGCAGTACTTC	CASSAAGTGGINEQYF
.	TRBV27	TRBJ2-3	.	TGTGCCAGCAGTCCCCTCATAACCAGCACAGATACGCAGTATTTT	CASSPLITSTDTQYF
TRBD2	TRBV7-8	TRBJ2-5	.	TGTGCCAGCAGCTTAGTGACTAGCGGGAGGGCCAAAGAGACCCAGTACTTC	CASSLVTSGRAKETQYF
.	TRBV10-2	TRBJ1-6	.	TGCGCCAGCAGTGGGGGGGGACCACCCAATTCACCCCTCCACTTT	CASSGGGPPNSPLHF
.	TRBV6-1	TRBJ1-1	.	TGTGCCAGCAATAGTTACACTGAAGCTTTCTTT	CASNSYTEAFF
TRBD1	TRBV2	TRBJ2-7	.	TGTGCCAGCTACGGACAGGGAGTCCACGAGCAGTACTTC	CASYGQGVHEQYF
TRBD2	TRBV6-5	TRBJ2-7	once	TGTGCCAGCAGTTACTCGAAACGGGAGGAGCACGAGCAGTACTTC	CASSYSKREEHEQYF
.	TRBV11-2	TRBJ2-1	.	TGTGCCAGCAGCCGATACAATGAGCAGTTCTTC	CASSRYNEQFF
TRBD2	TRBV9	TRBJ2-1	.	TGTGCCAGCAGCGTGGGGACTAGCGGGACAGTCGAGCAGTTCTTC	CASSVGTSGTVEQFF
.	TRBV5-1	TRBJ2-4	.	TGCGCCAGCAGGATCGAAGGAAACATTCAGTACTTC	CASRIEGNIQYF